This T cell receptor beta chain was observed in a study of blood T cell repertoires in COVID-19 (dated by TCRdb to the early 2020s). For the study in its entirety: The collaborator samples originated in the United States, Italy and Spain and spanned the acute and convalescent phases of COVID-19. The prospective study material was composed of cDNA or gDNA derived from T cells, B-cell-depleted T cells, or PBMCs. A freely available public database, intended as a resource for researchers studying the immune response to SARS-CoV-2, is where the repertoires were released. Samples came from the ongoing ImmuneRACE study (first 160 participants) plus 1,254 subjects from 6 global collaborators. Where HLA class I and class II types were available, the types were taken from metadata supplied by the sample provider, not from assay-based typing. The dataset comprised deeply sampled blood TCRbeta repertoires from subjects exposed to, actively infected with, or recovered from COVID-19. Nearly every sample came with metadata listing a de-identified subject ID, COVID-19 status, age in years and sex. What the work shows at the level of the full study, not this receptor alone: The amount of clinical and demographic metadata varied by source and participant and was provided uncurated.

As regards this clone: The antigen it recognizes is unknown. Within one base of it there is no much larger clone, and no base qualities were kept.

The immunoSEQ Assay, a bias-controlled multiplex PCR, was used to amplify TCRbeta CDR3 regions from genomic DNA. On the authors' methods: Nucleated cell counts per sample were estimated from amplification of reference gene primers within the assay. Sequence reads were collapsed and filtered to measure the absolute abundance of every unique TCRbeta CDR3 rearrangement. For each sample, productive Simpson clonality was calculated as the square root of Simpson's diversity index across productive rearrangements. Not all clones reach the TCRdb copy of this immuneACCESS table, which keeps in-frame sequences only. Checked studies attribute under half of the gap to unresolved V genes and leave the rest unexplained. V and J calls and clone size come straight from that table; D and trimming were deduced from the DNA. This sample comprises 200,000 to 300,000 clones, approximately 80% of them detected only once. 5% to 7% of the sample goes to the ten largest clones.

The collaborating institutions used their own protocols to collect whole blood in K2EDTA tubes. For TCRbeta analysis, collaborators shipped samples in one of three forms: frozen whole blood, isolated PBMCs, or DNA extracted from either of those sample types. Including the terminal cysteine and phenylalanine, the CDR3 comprises 13 residues. Left in the record is the CDR3 DNA by itself, 39 bases read in frame from the first base. After removal of 6 bases from V and 7 bases from J, the junction retains 5 bases not matched to a gene. Based on the germline V gene, the CDR1 and CDR2 sequences are SGHAT and FQNNGV.

The specimen sequenced was peripheral blood. The clonotype originates from a woman aged 60 to 75 with active or convalescent COVID-19. The chain joins TRBV11-2 to TRBJ2-2; TRBD1 aligns with 7 central bases. The sequence in DNA is TGTGCCAGCAGTCCTACAGGGGTCGGGGAGCTGTTTTTT. It codes for CASSPTGVGELFF.